This T cell receptor (beta chain) originates from a study of T-cell reconstitution after alpha-beta-depleted transplantation in children. This CDR3 has 17 amino acids. V was pared by 5 bases and J by 9 bases, with 13 bases of the junction left unmatched. Germline assignment: CDR1 MNHEY and CDR2 SMNVEV (reference sequence). Unique molecular identifiers were used to barcode this TCRbeta library. TCRdb itself ran the PCR reads through MiXCR, one entry per CDR3 protein. The data show 190,000 or so distinct CDR3 sequences, less than 8% seen once. This chain joins TRBV27 and TRBJ2-2, with TRBD1 matching 12 bases. The sample consisted of PBMCs from the stem cell graft donor, taken from the stem cell graft. This TCR derives from a human donor who donated a stem cell graft to a child with Wiskott-Aldrich syndrome. The DNA for the CDR3 is TGTGCCAGCAGTCCGTGGACAGGGACAGGGGGCAGCCGGGAGCTGTTTTTT. Protein: CASSPWTGTGGSRELFF.